The source of this TCR beta chain is a study of cytomegalovirus exposure and HLA in healthy donors. Study details: Counted in an early data release were roughly 87 million unique TCRs from HLA-typed donors.

PCR primers comprised 60 Vbeta and 13 Jbeta primers. Data came from immunoSEQ multiplex PCR; TCRdb stores just in-frame clones and leaves some out. The sample shows around 200,000 clones, around 86% of them seen only once. The study's findings and limits: Sequencing depth roughly uniform across donors was assumed in presence/absence analyses.

The length of the CDR3 is 16 residues. Germline V CDR1 and CDR2: SNHLY, FYNNEI. The germline V and J ends were trimmed by 3 bases and 3 bases, with 16 bases remaining between them. With respect to this clone: Its antigen is currently unknown.

The sequencing sample was made of PBMCs. This rearrangement joins TRBV2 to TRBJ2-3; D possibly corresponds to TRBD1 (5 bases). The origin of this receptor is a woman aged 50 to 60 in good health and CMV-seropositive. The chain's CDR3 is CASSEKKNRRTDTQYF. CDR3 nucleotide sequence: TGTGCCAGCAGTGAGAAGAAGAACAGGCGGACAGATACGCAGTATTTT.